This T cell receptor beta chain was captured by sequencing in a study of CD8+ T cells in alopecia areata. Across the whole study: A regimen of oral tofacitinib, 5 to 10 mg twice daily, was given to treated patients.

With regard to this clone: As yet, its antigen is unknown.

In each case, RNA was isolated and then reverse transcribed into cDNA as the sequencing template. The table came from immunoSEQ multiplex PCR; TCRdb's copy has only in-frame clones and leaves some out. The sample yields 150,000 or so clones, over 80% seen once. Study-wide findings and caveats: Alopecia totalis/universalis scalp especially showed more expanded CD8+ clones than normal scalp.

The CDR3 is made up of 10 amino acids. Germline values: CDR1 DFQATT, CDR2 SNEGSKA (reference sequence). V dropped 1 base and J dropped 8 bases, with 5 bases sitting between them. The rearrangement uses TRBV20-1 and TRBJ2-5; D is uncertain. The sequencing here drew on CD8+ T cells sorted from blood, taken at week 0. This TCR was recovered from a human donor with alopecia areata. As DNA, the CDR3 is TGCAGTGCTAGAGCGGGCACCCAGTACTTC. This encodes CSARAGTQYF.